The next 6 T cell receptor beta chains were all read from a single sample in a study of shared T cell receptors in the human thymus (dated by TCRdb to the early 2020s). The library came from the immunoSEQ multiplex PCR assay. Drawn from immuneACCESS, this table holds only the in-frame rearrangements with V and J called that TCRdb kept. Clones are partly lost; checked studies trace under half to an unresolved V gene and leave the rest unexplained. In all, the sample holds 600,000 to 900,000 clones, and 80% to 90% of those were seen once. 0.008% to 0.011% of the sample goes to the ten largest clones. The same sample was also used in a study of human thymus T cells.

Sequencing input: thymocytes. The receptors come from a girl in the first two years of life with a congenital heart defect. Donor details come from another sample of the same person, matched by shared clones.

The CDR3 DNA is TGTGCCAGCAGCCGAACCCGTGGGCAGAAATATAGCAATCAGCCCCAGCATTTT. Its translation: CASSRTRGQKYSNQPQHF. V is TRBV5-6 and J is TRBJ1-5; D call uncertain. Per germline, CDR1 SGHDT and CDR2 YYEEEE. The CDR3 has 18 residues. Trimming took 4 bases from V and 0 from J, leaving 20 bases between them.

The CDR3 loop reads CASSFKKSGGYEQYF. CDR3 DNA sequence: TGTGCCAGCAGCTTTAAAAAATCGGGGGGCTACGAGCAGTACTTC. The rearrangement uses TRBV5-5 and TRBJ2-7; 7 nucleotides match TRBD2. J gave up 3 bases and V 2 bases, and 8 bases lay outside the gene matches. The CDR3 has 15 residues. The V gene's germline CDR1 is SGHKS and CDR2 YYEKEE (reference sequence).

This clone was detected once. V gene TRBV6-5 combines with J gene TRBJ1-5, with 9 bases fitting TRBD1. CDR1 and CDR2 (germline): MNHEY, SVGAGI. The ends lost 6 bases at V and 5 bases at J; junction bases unmatched: 5. The CDR3 has 14 amino acids. CDR3 nucleotide sequence: TGTGCCAGCAGCTTACAGGGGGCAGATCAGCCCCAGCATTTT. Protein sequence: CASSLQGADQPQHF.

The CDR3: CASSRGTSGEQTQYF. CDR3 coding DNA: TGTGCCAGCAGCCGTGGGACTAGCGGGGAACAGACCCAGTACTTC. This chain links TRBV7-3 with TRBJ2-5; 13 bases are shared with TRBD2. The CDR3 runs to 15 residues. V gave up 5 bases and J gave up 6 bases; unmatched junction bases: 6. Germline V gene sequence: CDR1 SGHTA, CDR2 FQGTGA.

J is TRBJ1-1 and V is TRBV2; 10 positions agree with TRBD1. The CDR3 loop spans 16 amino acids. Germline CDR1 and CDR2: SNHLY and FYNNEI. V lost 4 bases, J lost 2 bases, and 7 bases stayed unmatched. The CDR3: CASSADRGPSNTEAFF. Here the CDR3 DNA reads TGTGCCAGCAGTGCCGACAGGGGGCCCTCAAACACTGAAGCTTTCTTT.

The gene calls are TRBV5-1 and TRBJ2-2; TRBD1 matches at 7 bases. CDR1 and CDR2 (germline): SGHRS, YFSETQ. V lost 4 bases to trimming and J lost 2 bases; unmatched junction nucleotides: 17. The CDR3 has 19 residues. The CDR3 reads CASSLMALDRALNTGELFF. CDR3 nucleotides: TGCGCCAGCAGCCTCATGGCCCTTGACAGGGCCCTTAACACCGGGGAGCTGTTTTTT.